This TCR beta chain originates from a study of a mutant IDH1 vaccine in newly diagnosed glioma. Time point given: week 35, safety follow-up. Vaccinated patients received 300 ug of mutant IDH1 20-mer peptide per dose, with topical imiquimod. Comment on this clone: Its specificity is not known.

Clones were sequenced by immunoSEQ multiplex PCR, and TCRdb holds only the in-frame ones, with some missing. There are about 68,000 clones in the sample; almost 85% occur only once, and more than 10% lies in the top ten. Germline values: CDR1 LNHDA, CDR2 SQIVND (reference sequence). J gave up 3 bases and V 5 bases, and 12 bases lay outside the gene matches. The CDR3 is 18 residues long. The input for sequencing was PBMCs, taken from a glioma patient whose treatment included an IDH1 peptide vaccine. The chain couples TRBV19 to TRBJ2-6; 8 bases are shared with TRBD1. This receptor was taken from a man younger than 35 with glioma. Here the CDR3 DNA reads TGTGCCAGTAGTTTCCCCGGGACAGGAAGCTTTGGGGCCAACGTCCTGACTTTC. This sequence encodes CASSFPGTGSFGANVLTF.